The 23 T cell receptor beta chains given below trace back to one sample, sequenced in a study of CXCR3-negative and CXCR3-positive naive CD8 T cells. Study-wide points: The TRB CDR3s that CXCR3-positive naive cells carried were more hydrophobic than those of CXCR3-negative naive cells.

For these receptors, no antigen is known. The authors prepared UMI-labeled TRB cDNA libraries by 5' RACE. TCRdb re-called the 5' RACE reads; every CDR3 protein appears as one record, without DNA. Its clone listing holds about 130,000 distinct CDR3 sequences. The sample comprised naive CXCR3+ CD8+ T cells from blood. Indicated subset: CD45RO-CCR7+CD27+CD95- naive CD8+ T cells expressing CXCR3 (TNR3+). The source of these receptors is a human donor in good health. Some clones in this sample may be carry-over from other donors' samples.

The V and J genes are TRBV9 and TRBJ1-5; TCRdb names TRBD1, which stays unverified in the absence of DNA. CDR1 and CDR2 from the germline V gene are SGDLS and YYNGEE. The length of the CDR3 is 15 residues. CDR3 amino acids: CASSVGPGNNQPQHF. Drawing the rest from reference TRBV9 and TRBJ1-5, the complete variable domain is DSGVTQTPKHLITATGQRVTLRCSPRSGDLSVYWYQQSLDQGLQFLIQYYNGEERAKGNILERFSAQQFPDLHSELNLSSLELGDSALYFCASSVGPGNNQPQHFGDGTRLSIL.

The chain links TRBV12-3 or TRBV12-4 to TRBJ2-3; the D call from TCRdb, TRBD1, cannot be confirmed without DNA. The CDR3 is 19 amino acids. The CDR3 spells CASSFYPGGGRGGTDTQYF.

The CDR3 spells CASSPIGLLAQHF. The chain links TRBV6-2 or TRBV6-3 to TRBJ1-5. Germline CDR1 MNHEY, CDR2 SVGEGT. The CDR3 runs to 13 residues.

The rearrangement links TRBV5-6 to TRBJ2-1; TCRdb's D call, TRBD1, is unchecked because there is no DNA. The CDR3 is 14 amino acids. Germline V lookup: CDR1 SGHDT, CDR2 YYEEEE. This CDR3 reads CASSLGSGAAEQFF.

The chain carries TRBV9 and TRBJ2-3; TCRdb lists TRBD1, though no DNA is available to test this call. There are 15 residues in the CDR3. Germline lookup yields CDR1 SGDLS and CDR2 YYNGEE. The CDR3 loop reads CASSVGGALADTQYF.

This CDR3 reads CASSQGRVNEQYF. The chain employs TRBV4-1 and TRBJ2-7. In germline, CDR1 is MGHRA, CDR2 YSYEKL. The CDR3 is 13 amino acids.

This rearrangement joins TRBV7-2 to TRBJ1-1; the TCRdb call, TRBD1, lacks DNA for checking. The CDR3 sequence is 15 residues long. Per the germline V gene, CDR1 is SGHTA and CDR2 is FQGNSA. The chain's CDR3 is CASSLSQGMNTEAFF.

The genes are TRBV19 and TRBJ2-3; TCRdb picks TRBD1, but there is no DNA to check that call. Germline CDR1 and CDR2: LNHDA and SQIVND (reference sequence). The CDR3 is 15 amino acids. The CDR3 protein is CASSPGQGGPDTQYF.

The gene calls are TRBV18 and TRBJ2-5. Per the germline V gene, CDR1 is KGHSH and CDR2 is LQKENI. CDR3 size: 12 residues. The CDR3 loop is CASSPPRETQYF.

The chain couples TRBV7-3 to TRBJ2-1. Germline lookup yields CDR1 SGHTA and CDR2 FQGTGA. The CDR3 length is 15 residues. CDR3 residues: CASSLRGGSYNEQFF.

V gene TRBV7-6 combines with J gene TRBJ2-7; TCRdb lists TRBD1, though no DNA is available to test this call. CDR3 size: 16 residues. Germline CDR1 and CDR2: SGHVS and FNYEAQ. The CDR3 sequence: CASSGSGGPGGLEQYF.

V usage is TRBV7-8 and J usage is TRBJ1-2; no DNA is available, so the TRBD1 call from TCRdb remains unchecked. This CDR3 spans 15 amino acids. Germline CDR1 and CDR2: SGHVS and FQNEAQ. CDR3 sequence: CASSSVGGNNYGYTF.

J is TRBJ2-7 and V is TRBV4-1; there is no DNA to check the TCRdb D call of TRBD1. The germline V gene encodes CDR1 MGHRA and CDR2 YSYEKL. CDR3 size: 15 residues. The CDR3 is CASSQPGQGSYEQYF.

The genes are TRBV19 and TRBJ2-1; TCRdb selects TRBD2, and the lack of DNA leaves this call unchecked. The CDR3 runs 15 residues. The germline gives CDR1 LNHDA, CDR2 SQIVND (reference sequence). CDR3 residues: CASSLSGGYYNEQFF.

V and J are TRBV5-5 and TRBJ2-7; TCRdb gives TRBD1 as the D gene, but with no DNA this cannot be confirmed. The CDR3 sequence is 15 residues long. The germline V gene has CDR1 SGHKS and CDR2 YYEKEE (reference sequence). CDR3 amino acids: CASSMEFRDGYEQYF.

The chain has TRBV5-6 and TRBJ2-7. The V gene's germline CDR1 is SGHDT and CDR2 YYEEEE. The CDR3 covers 13 residues. The CDR3 protein is CASSPESSYEQYF.

The gene calls are TRBV29-1 and TRBJ2-5; the D call from TCRdb, TRBD1, cannot be confirmed without DNA. Germline-derived CDR1 and CDR2 are SQVTM and ANQGSEA. There are 17 residues in the CDR3. The CDR3 reads CSVEDYSFEGAGETQYF.

V is TRBV25-1 and J is TRBJ2-3; TCRdb's D call of TRBD2 is untestable without DNA. The CDR3 has 16 amino acids. Per germline, CDR1 MGHDK and CDR2 SYGVNS. CDR3 residues: CASSEFEGVDPDTQYF.

The J gene is TRBJ2-2, the V gene TRBV25-1. The germline V gene encodes CDR1 MGHDK and CDR2 SYGVNS. This CDR3 comprises 15 residues. The CDR3 here is CASSLQIAETRELFF.

This sequence joins TRBV11-2 and TRBJ1-2; TCRdb outputs TRBD1, but without DNA this stays unchecked. This CDR3 is built from 13 residues. In germline, CDR1 is SGHAT, CDR2 FQNNGV. CDR3 loop: CASSPWGERDYTF.

The chain recombines TRBV6-5 with TRBJ2-1; no DNA is available, so the TRBD2 call from TCRdb remains unchecked. CDR1 and CDR2 (germline): MNHEY, SVGAGI. The CDR3 has 18 amino acids. The CDR3 loop is CASSYSAPGLPVLVEQFF.

The chain recombines TRBV6-2 or TRBV6-3 with TRBJ2-7; the D gene TCRdb calls, TRBD2, cannot be checked with no DNA. In germline, CDR1 is MNHEY, CDR2 SVGEGT. This CDR3 is 12 amino acids long. CDR3 amino acids: CASKGGKTVQYF.

This sequence joins TRBV25-1 and TRBJ2-2. The CDR3 contains 13 residues. CDR1 and CDR2 (germline): MGHDK, SYGVNS. The CDR3 loop reads CASSESEIGELFF.